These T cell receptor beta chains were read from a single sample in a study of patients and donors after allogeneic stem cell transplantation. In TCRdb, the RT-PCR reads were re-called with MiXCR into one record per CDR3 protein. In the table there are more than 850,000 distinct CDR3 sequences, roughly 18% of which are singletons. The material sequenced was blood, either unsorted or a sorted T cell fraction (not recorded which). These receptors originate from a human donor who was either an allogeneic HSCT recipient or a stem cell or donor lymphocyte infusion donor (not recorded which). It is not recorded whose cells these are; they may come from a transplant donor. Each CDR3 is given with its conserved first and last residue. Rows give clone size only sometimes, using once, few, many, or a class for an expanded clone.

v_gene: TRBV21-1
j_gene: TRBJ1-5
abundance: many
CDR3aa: CASSKVPRDRFGNQPQHF

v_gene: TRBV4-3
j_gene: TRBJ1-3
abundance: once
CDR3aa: CASSQESRDERNTIYF

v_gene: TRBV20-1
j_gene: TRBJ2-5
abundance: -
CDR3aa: CSARTARETQYF

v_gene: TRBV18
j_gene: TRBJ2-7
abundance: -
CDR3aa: CASSLSMEGEQYF

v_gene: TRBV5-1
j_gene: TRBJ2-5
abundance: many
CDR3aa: CASSLGTSAETQYF

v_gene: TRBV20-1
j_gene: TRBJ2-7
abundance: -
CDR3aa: CSAIEVAGAAYEQYF

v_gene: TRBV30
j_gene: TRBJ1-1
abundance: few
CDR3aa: CAGKDGRGKNTEAFF

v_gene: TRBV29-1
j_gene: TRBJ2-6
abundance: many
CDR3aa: CSVDNTDSGANVLTF

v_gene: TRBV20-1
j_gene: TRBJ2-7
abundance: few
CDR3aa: CSARDLLYEQYF

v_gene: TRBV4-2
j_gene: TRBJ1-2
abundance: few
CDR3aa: CASSQDPYRGNYGYTF

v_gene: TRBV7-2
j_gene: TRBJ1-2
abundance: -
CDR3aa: CASSPGQGRYGYTF

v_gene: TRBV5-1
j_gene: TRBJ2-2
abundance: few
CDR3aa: CASSLAQDTGELFF

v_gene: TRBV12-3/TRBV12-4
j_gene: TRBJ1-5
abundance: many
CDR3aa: CASSLGQGKNQPQHF

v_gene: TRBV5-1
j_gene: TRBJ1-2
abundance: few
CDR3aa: CASSLVATGDGYTF

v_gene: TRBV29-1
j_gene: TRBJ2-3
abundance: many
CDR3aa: CSVGHLSSTDTQYF

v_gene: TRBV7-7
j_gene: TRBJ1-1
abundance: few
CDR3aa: CASSPKRGLRDTEAFF

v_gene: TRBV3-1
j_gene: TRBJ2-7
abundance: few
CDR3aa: CASSQGKVLTYEQYF

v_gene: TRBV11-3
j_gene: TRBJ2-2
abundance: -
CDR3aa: CASSFPTTNTGELFF

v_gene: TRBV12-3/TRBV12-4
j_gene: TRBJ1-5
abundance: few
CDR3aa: CASSSGTGAGQPQHF

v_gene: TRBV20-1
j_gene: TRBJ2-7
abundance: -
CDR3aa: CSAHGPNSYEQYF

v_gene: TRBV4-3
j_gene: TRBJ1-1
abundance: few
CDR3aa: CASSQQSTGIDTEAFF

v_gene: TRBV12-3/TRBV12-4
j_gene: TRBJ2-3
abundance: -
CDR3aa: CASNDRGGADTQYF

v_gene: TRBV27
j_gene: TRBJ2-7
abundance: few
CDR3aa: CASRRTGGLFEQYF

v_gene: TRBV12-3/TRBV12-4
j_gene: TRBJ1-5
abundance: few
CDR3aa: CASSFRPASNQPQHF

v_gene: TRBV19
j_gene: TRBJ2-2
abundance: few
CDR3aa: CASSIVRGLDTGELFF

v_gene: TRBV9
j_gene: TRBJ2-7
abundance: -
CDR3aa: CASGRAGTYEQYF

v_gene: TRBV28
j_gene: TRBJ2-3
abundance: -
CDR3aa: CASSLLGRVTDTQYF

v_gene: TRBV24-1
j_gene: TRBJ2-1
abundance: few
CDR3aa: CATSASGGGAEQFF

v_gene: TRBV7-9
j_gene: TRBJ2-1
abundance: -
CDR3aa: CASTQRGKGNNEQFF

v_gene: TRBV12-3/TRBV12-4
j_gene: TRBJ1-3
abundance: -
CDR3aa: CASSPRQGANTIYF

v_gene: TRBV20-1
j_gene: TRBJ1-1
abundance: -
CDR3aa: CSASDPAWAEAFF

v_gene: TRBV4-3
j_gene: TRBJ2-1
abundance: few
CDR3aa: CASSQGGEFNEQFF

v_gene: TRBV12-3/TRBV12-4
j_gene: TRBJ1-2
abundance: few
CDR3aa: CASSPEVAYYGYTF

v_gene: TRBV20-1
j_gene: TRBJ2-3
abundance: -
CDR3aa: CSARSSSVGADTQYF

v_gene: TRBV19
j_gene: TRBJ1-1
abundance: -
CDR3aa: CASSYLRGNENTEAFF

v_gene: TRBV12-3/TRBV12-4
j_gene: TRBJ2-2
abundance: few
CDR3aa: CASRNTNTGELFF

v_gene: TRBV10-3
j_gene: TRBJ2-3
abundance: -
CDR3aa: CALRLRDKVVTQYF